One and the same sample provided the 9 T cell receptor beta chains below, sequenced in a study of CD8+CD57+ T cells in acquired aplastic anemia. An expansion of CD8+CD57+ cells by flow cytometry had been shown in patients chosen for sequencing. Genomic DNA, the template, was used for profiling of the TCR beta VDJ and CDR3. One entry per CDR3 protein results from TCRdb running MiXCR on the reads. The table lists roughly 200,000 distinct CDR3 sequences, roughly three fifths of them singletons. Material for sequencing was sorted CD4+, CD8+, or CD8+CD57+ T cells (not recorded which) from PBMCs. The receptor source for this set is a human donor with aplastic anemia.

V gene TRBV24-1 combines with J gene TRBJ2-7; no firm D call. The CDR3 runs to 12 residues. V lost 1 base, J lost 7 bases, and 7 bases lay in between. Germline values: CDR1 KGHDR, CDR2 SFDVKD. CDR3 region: CATSDLKGEQYF. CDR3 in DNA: TGTGCCACCAGTGATTTAAAAGGGGAGCAGTACTTC.

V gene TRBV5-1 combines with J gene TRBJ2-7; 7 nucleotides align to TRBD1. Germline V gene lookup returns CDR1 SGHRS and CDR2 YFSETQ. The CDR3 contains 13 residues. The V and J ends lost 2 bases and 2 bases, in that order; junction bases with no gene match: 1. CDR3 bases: TGCGCCAGCAGCTTTGACAGGGCCTACGAGCAGTACTTC. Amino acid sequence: CASSFDRAYEQYF.

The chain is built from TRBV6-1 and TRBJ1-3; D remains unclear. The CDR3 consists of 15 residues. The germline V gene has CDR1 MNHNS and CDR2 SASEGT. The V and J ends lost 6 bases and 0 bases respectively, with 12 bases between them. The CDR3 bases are TGTGCCAGCAGAACCGGTGGGAACTCTGGAAACACCATATATTTT. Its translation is CASRTGGNSGNTIYF.

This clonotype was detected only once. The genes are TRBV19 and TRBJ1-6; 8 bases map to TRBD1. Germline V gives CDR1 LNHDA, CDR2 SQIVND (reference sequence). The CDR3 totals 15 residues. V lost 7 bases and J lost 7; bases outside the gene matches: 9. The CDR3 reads CASIPGGGRNSPLHF. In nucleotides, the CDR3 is TGTGCCAGTATCCCAGGGGGCGGCAGGAATTCACCCCTCCACTTT.

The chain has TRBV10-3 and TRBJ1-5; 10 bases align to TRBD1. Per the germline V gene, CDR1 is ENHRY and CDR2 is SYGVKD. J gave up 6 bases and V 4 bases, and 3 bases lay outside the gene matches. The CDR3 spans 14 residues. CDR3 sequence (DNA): TGTGCCATCAGTGGAGACAGGGGGCGTCAGCCCCAGCATTTT. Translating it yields CAISGDRGRQPQHF.

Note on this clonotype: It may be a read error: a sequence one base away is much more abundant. The CDR3 DNA reads as TGTGCCAGCAGCTTGGGCGCGGGTGTTGAGACCCAGTACTTC. Protein product: CASSLGAGVETQYF. The chain is built from TRBV7-6 and TRBJ2-5; perhaps TRBD2 as D (5 bases). V was shortened by 3 bases and J by 5 bases, with 13 bases between the two germline ends. Germline V gene sequence: CDR1 SGHVS, CDR2 FNYEAQ. CDR3 length: 14 residues.

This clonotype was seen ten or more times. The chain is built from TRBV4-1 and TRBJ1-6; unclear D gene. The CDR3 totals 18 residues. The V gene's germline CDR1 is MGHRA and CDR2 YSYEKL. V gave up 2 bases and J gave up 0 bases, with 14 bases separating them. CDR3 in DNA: TGCGCCAGCAGCCAAAGTCGACCTGGAAGCTCCTATAATTCACCCCTCCACTTT. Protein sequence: CASSQSRPGSSYNSPLHF.

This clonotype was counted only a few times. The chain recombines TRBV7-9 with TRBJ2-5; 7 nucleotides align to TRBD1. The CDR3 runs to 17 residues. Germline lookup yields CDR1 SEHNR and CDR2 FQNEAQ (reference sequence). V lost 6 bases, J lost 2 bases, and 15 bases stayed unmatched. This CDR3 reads CASRPPTGQPQQETQYF. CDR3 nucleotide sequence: TGTGCCAGCAGACCACCCACGGGACAGCCCCAACAAGAGACCCAGTACTTC.

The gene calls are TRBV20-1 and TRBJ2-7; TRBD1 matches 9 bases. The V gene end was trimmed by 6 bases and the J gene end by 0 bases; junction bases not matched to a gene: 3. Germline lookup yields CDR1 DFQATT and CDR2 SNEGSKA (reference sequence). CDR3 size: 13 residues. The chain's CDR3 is CSAKTGGSYEQYF. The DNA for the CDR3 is TGCAGTGCCAAGACAGGGGGCTCCTACGAGCAGTACTTC.